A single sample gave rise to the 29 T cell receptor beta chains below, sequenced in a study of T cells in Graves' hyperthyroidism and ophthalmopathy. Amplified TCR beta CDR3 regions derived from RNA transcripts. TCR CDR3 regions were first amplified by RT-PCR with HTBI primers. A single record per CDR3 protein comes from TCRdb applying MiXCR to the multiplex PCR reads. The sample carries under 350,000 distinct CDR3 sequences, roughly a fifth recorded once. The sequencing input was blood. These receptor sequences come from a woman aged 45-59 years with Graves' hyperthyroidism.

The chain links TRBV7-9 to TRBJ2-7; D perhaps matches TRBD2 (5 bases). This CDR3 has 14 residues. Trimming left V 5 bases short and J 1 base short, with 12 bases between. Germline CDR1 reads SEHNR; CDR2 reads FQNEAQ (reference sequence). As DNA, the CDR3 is TGTGCCAGCAGCCCGGAACTAGGTTCCTACGAGCAGTACTTC. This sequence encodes CASSPELGSYEQYF.

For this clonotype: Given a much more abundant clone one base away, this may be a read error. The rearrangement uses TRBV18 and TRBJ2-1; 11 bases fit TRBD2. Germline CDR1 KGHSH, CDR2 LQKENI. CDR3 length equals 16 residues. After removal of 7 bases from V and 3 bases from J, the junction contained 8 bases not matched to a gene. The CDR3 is CASLRQLAGDYNEQFF. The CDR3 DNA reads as TGTGCCAGCTTACGCCAACTAGCGGGAGACTACAATGAGCAGTTCTTC.

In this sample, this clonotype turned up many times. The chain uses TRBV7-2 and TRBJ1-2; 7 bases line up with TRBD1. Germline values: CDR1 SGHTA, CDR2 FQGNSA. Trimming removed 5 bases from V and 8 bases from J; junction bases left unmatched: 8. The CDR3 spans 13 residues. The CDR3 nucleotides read TGTGCCAGCAGCCGCGACAGGGTGGGAGGCTACACCTTC. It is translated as CASSRDRVGGYTF.

CDR3 amino acids: CSASRGVAYNSPLHF. CDR3 sequence (DNA): TGCAGTGCTAGCAGAGGGGTGGCCTATAATTCACCCCTCCACTTT. The rearrangement uses TRBV20-1 and TRBJ1-6, with a weak D call TRBD1 (5 bases). V was clipped by 3 bases and J by 2 bases, with 11 bases between them. The germline V gene has CDR1 DFQATT and CDR2 SNEGSKA (reference sequence). This CDR3 comprises 15 residues.

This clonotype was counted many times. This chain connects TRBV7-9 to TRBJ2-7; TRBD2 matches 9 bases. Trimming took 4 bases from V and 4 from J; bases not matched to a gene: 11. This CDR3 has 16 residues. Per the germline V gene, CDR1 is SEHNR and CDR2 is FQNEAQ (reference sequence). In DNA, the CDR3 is TGTGCCAGCAGCTCCTTTGATAGCGGGAGCGAGTACGAGCAGTACTTC. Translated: CASSSFDSGSEYEQYF. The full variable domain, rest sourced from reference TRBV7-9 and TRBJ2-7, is DTGVSQNPRHKITKRGQNVTFRCDPISEHNRLYWYRQTLGQGPEFLTYFQNEAQLEKSRLLSDRFSAERPKGSFSTLEIQRTEQGDSAMYLCASSSFDSGSEYEQYFGPGTRLTVT.

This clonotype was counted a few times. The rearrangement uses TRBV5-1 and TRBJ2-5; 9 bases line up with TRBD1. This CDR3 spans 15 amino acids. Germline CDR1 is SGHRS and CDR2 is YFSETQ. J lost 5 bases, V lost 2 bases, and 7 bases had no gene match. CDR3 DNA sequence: TGCGCCAGCAGCTTAGGGGACAGGGCGGCGGAGACCCAGTACTTC. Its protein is CASSLGDRAAETQYF. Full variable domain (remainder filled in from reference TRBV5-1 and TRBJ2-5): KAGVTQTPRYLIKTRGQQVTLSCSPISGHRSVSWYQQTPGQGLQFLFEYFSETQRNKGNFPGRFSGRQFSNSRSEMNVSTLELGDSALYLCASSLGDRAAETQYFGPGTRLLVL.

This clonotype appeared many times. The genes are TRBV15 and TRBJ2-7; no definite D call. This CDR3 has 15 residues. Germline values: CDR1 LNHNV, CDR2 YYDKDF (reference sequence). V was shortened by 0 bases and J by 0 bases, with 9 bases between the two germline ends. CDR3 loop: CATSREITPSYEQYF. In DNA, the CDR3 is TGTGCCACCAGCAGAGAAATAACCCCCTCCTACGAGCAGTACTTC.

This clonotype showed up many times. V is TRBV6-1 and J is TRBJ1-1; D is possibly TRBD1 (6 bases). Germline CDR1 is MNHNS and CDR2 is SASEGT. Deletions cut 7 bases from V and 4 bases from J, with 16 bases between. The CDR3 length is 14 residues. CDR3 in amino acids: CASIRGVSGTEAFF. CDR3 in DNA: TGTGCCAGCATTAGGGGGGTATCTGGCACTGAAGCTTTCTTT.

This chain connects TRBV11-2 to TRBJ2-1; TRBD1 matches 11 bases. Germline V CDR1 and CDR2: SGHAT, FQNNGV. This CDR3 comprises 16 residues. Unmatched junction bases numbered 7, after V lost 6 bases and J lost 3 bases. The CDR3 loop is CASSPAGTGGYNEQFF. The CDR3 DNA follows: TGTGCCAGCAGTCCAGCGGGGACAGGGGGCTACAATGAGCAGTTCTTC.

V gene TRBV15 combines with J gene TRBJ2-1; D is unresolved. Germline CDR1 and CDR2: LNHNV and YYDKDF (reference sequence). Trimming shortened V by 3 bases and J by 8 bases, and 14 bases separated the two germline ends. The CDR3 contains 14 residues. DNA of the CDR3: TGTGCCACCAGCAGCCGAACAGAGTACGATGAGCAGTTCTTC. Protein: CATSSRTEYDEQFF.

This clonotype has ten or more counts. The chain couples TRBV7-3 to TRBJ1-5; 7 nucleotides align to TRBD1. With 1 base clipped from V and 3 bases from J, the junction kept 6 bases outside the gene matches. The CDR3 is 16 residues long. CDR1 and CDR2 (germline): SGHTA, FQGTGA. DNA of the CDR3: TGTGCCAGCAGCTTAATTCGGCAGGGGGACAATCAGCCCCAGCATTTT. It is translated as CASSLIRQGDNQPQHF.

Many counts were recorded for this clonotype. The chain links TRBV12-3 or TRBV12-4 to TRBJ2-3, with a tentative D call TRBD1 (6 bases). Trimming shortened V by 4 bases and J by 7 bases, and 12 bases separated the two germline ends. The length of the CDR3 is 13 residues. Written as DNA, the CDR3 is TGTGCCAGCAGTTCCTCACAGGGAAATACGCAGTATTTT. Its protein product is CASSSSQGNTQYF.

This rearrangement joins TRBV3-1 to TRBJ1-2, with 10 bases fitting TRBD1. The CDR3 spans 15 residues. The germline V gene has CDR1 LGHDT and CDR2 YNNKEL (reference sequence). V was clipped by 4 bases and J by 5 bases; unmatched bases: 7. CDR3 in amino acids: CASSLDRGLKYGYTF. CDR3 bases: TGTGCCAGCAGCCTTGACAGGGGGCTTAAATATGGCTACACCTTC.

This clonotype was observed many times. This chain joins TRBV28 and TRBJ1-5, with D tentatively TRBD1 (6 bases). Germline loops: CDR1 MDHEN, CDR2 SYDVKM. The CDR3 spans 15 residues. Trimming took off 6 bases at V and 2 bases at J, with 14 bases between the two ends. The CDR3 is CASRRGALGNQPQHF. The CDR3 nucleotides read TGTGCCAGCAGAAGGGGGGCGCTGGGCAATCAGCCCCAGCATTTT.

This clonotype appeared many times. In DNA, the CDR3 is TGTGCCAGCAGCTTCGATTCGGCCGTATTCTCCTACGAGCAGTACTTC. Translated, it gives CASSFDSAVFSYEQYF. The chain carries TRBV7-2 and TRBJ2-7; D is undetermined. Germline CDR1 SGHTA, CDR2 FQGNSA. The CDR3 is 16 amino acids. V gave up 3 bases and J gave up 0 bases, with 15 bases separating them.

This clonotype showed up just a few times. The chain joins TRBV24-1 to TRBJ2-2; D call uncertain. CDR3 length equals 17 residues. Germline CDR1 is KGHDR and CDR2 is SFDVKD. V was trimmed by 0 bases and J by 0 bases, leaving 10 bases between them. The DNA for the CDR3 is TGTGCCACCAGTGATTTGCAAGGCAGTACGAACACCGGGGAGCTGTTTTTT. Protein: CATSDLQGSTNTGELFF.

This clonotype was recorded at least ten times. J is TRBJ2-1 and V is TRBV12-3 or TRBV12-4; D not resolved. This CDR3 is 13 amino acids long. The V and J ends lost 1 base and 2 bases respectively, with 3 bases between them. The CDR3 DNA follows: TGTGCCAGCAGTTTAGATACCTACAATGAGCAGTTCTTC. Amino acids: CASSLDTYNEQFF.

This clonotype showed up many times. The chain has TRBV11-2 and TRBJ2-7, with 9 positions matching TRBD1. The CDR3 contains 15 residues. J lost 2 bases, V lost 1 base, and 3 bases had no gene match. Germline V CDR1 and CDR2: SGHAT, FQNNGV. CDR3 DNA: TGTGCCAGCAGCTTAGGCGGGACAGGGCCCTACGAGCAGTACTTC. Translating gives CASSLGGTGPYEQYF.

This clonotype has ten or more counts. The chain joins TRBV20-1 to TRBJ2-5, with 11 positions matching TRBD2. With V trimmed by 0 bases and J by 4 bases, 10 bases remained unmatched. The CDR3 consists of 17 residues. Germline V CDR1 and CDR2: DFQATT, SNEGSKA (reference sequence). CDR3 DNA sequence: TGCAGTGCTAGAGATCCAGTAGCGGGGGGGCGCGGAGAGACCCAGTACTTC. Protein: CSARDPVAGGRGETQYF.

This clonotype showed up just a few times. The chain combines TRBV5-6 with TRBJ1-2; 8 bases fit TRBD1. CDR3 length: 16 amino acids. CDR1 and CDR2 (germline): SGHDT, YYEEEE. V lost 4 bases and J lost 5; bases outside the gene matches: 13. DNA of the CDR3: TGTGCCAGCAGCAACCGTCCCGGGACAGGAGAGTATGGCTACACCTTC. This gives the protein CASSNRPGTGEYGYTF.

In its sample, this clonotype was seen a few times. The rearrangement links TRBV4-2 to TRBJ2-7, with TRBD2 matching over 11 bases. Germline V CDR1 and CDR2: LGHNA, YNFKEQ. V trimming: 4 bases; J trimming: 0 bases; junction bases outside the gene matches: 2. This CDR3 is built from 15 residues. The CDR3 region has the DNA TGTGCCAGCAGCCCTAGCGGGGGGACCTCCTACGAGCAGTACTTC. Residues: CASSPSGGTSYEQYF.

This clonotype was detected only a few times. The CDR3 DNA is TGCGCCAGCAGTCAAAGGCCTCCGGGACTAGCGTTGGAGACCCAGTACTTC. This codes for CASSQRPPGLALETQYF. This chain joins TRBV4-1 and TRBJ2-5; 10 bases match TRBD2. Trimming took 6 bases from V and 5 from J; bases not matched to a gene: 15. CDR3 size: 17 residues. Germline V gene lookup returns CDR1 MGHRA and CDR2 YSYEKL.

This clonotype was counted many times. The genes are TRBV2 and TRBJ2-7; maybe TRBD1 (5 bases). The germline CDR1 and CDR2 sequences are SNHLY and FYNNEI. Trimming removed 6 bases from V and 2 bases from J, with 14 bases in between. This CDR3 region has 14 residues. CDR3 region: CASSAPRQTYEQYF. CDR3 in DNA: TGTGCCAGCAGCGCTCCCAGACAGACCTACGAGCAGTACTTC.

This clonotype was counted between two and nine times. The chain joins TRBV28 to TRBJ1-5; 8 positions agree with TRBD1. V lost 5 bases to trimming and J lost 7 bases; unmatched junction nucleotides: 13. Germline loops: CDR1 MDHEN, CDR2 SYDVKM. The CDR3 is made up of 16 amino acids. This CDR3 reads CASSPAETGVQQPQHF. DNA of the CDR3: TGTGCCAGCAGTCCCGCCGAGACAGGGGTGCAGCAGCCCCAGCATTTT.

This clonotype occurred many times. The CDR3 nucleotides are TGTGCCTGGAGTGTAGGACCACAGGACCGGGGTGAGCAGTTCTTC. It codes for CAWSVGPQDRGEQFF. This chain connects TRBV30 to TRBJ2-1; D might be TRBD1 or TRBD2, each matching 5 bases. Looked up from germline, CDR1 is GTSNPN and CDR2 is SVGIG (reference sequence). V lost 0 bases to trimming and J lost 9 bases, with 18 bases between them. The CDR3 consists of 15 residues.

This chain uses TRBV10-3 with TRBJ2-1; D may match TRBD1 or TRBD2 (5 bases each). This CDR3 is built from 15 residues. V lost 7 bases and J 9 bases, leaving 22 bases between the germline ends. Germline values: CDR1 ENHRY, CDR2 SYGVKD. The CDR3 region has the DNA TGTGCCATCAAAGCCGGGATAGGGGCGCACCCTGAGCAGTTCTTC. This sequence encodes CAIKAGIGAHPEQFF.

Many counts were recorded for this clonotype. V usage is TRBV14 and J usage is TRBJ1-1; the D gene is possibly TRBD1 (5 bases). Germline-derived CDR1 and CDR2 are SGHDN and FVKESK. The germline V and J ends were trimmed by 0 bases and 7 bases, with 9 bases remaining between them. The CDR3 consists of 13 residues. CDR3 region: CASSQDGGDEAFF. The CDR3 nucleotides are TGTGCCAGCAGCCAAGATGGAGGGGATGAAGCTTTCTTT.

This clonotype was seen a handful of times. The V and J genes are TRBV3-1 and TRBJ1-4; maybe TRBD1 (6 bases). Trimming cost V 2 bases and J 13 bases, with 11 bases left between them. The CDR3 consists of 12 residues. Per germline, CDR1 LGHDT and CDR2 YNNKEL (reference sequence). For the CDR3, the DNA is TGTGCCAGCAGCCAACAGGGGTCGCCACTGTTTTTT. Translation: CASSQQGSPLFF.

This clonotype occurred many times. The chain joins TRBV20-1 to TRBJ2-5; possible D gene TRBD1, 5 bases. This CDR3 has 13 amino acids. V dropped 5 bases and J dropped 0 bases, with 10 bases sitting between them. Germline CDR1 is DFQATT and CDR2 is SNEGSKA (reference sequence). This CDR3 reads CSALTTDQETQYF. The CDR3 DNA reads TGCAGTGCTCTCACGACAGACCAAGAGACCCAGTACTTC.